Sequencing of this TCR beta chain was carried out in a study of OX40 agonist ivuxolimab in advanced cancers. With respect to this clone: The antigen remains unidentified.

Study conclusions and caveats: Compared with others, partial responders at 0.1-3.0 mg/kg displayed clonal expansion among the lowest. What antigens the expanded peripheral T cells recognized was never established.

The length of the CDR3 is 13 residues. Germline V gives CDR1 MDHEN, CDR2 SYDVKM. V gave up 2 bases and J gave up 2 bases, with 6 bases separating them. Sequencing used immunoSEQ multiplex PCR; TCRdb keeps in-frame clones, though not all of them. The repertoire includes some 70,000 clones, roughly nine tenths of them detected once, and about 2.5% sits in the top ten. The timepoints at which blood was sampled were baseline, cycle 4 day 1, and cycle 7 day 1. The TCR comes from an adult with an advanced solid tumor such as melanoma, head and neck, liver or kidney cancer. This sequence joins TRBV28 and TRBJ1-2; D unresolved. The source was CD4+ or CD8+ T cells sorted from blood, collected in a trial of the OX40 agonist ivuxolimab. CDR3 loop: CASSLNPNYGYTF. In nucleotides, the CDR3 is TGTGCCAGCAGTTTAAACCCAAACTATGGCTACACCTTC.